Listed here are 27 T cell receptor beta chains from one sample, sequenced in a study of cytomegalovirus exposure and HLA in healthy donors. The primer mix had 60 Vbeta and 13 Jbeta primers. TCRdb's copy holds only in-frame clones and misses some; the assay was immunoSEQ multiplex PCR. The data hold 140,000 to 150,000 clones, with 60% to 80% observed a single time. Sequencing used PBMCs. The receptors were sampled from a woman aged 40 to 49 in good health and CMV-seropositive.

The rearrangement links TRBV5-6 to TRBJ2-1; possible D gene TRBD2, 6 bases. Germline-derived CDR1 and CDR2 are SGHDT and YYEEEE. CDR3 length: 11 amino acids. The ends were cut back, 3 bases at V and 12 bases at J, with 10 bases in the middle. CDR3 residues: CASSYGGGQFF. In nucleotides, the CDR3 is TGTGCCAGCAGCTACGGGGGAGGGCAGTTCTTC.

In its sample, this clone was seen a few times. The chain uses TRBV6-5 and TRBJ2-2; the match to TRBD1 covers 9 bases. The CDR3 contains 16 residues. J lost 1 base, V lost 0 bases, and 0 bases had no gene match. Germline CDR1 MNHEY, CDR2 SVGAGI. The CDR3: CASSYSTGGNTGELFF. As DNA, the CDR3 is TGTGCCAGCAGTTACTCGACAGGGGGGAACACCGGGGAGCTGTTTTTT.

This chain uses TRBV6-6 with TRBJ1-1; tentatively, D is TRBD1 (5 bases). The CDR3 sequence is 15 residues long. V was pared by 0 bases and J by 5 bases, with 13 bases between. Germline CDR1 and CDR2: MNHNY and SVGAGI (reference sequence). CDR3 amino acids: CASSYSLGLRTEAFF. The CDR3 DNA sequence: TGTGCCAGCAGTTACTCGCTGGGGCTAAGAACTGAAGCTTTCTTT.

The chain is built from TRBV7-9 and TRBJ1-2, with 10 bases fitting TRBD1. J gave up 1 base and V 5 bases, and 13 bases lay outside the gene matches. The CDR3 contains 18 residues. Germline V gene data show CDR1 as SEHNR and CDR2 as FQNEAQ (reference sequence). CDR3 sequence (DNA): TGTGCCAGCAGCGCCAGACAGGGGGCGCTTCACTTTAACTATGGCTACACCTTC. Its translation is CASSARQGALHFNYGYTF.

The chain has TRBV10-2 and TRBJ2-2; D remains unclear. V was trimmed by 7 bases and J by 1 base, leaving 7 bases between them. In germline, CDR1 is WSHSY, CDR2 SAAADI. This CDR3 spans 13 amino acids. The CDR3 DNA sequence: TGCGCCAGCAATGCGGAGAACACCGGGGAGCTGTTTTTT. This translates into CASNAENTGELFF.

There are a few counts of this clone. V and J are TRBV5-1 and TRBJ1-4; TRBD1 agrees at 10 bases. CDR3 size: 16 residues. Germline assignment: CDR1 SGHRS and CDR2 YFSETQ. J gave up 4 bases and V 4 bases, and 7 bases lay outside the gene matches. The CDR3 region has the DNA TGCGCCAGCAGCCCTGCAGGACAGGGGGTTAATGAAAAACTGTTTTTT. Translation gives CASSPAGQGVNEKLFF.

In its sample, this clone was seen a few times. V is TRBV7-2 and J is TRBJ2-7; D not resolved. The CDR3 contains 12 residues. Germline loops: CDR1 SGHTA, CDR2 FQGNSA. V was shortened by 0 bases and J by 6 bases, with 6 bases between the two germline ends. CDR3 residues: CASSLALGEQYF. CDR3 nucleotide sequence: TGTGCCAGCAGCTTAGCTCTCGGCGAGCAGTACTTC.

V gene TRBV2 combines with J gene TRBJ2-1, with 8 positions matching TRBD2. J gave up 6 bases and V 1 base, and 8 bases lay outside the gene matches. This CDR3 region has 16 residues. The germline CDR1 and CDR2 sequences are SNHLY and FYNNEI. Written as DNA, the CDR3 is TGTGCCAGCAGTGAAGTCGGGACTAGATTTCCCAATGAGCAGTTCTTC. Its protein is CASSEVGTRFPNEQFF.

This clone came up once. Here the CDR3 reads CASSESVLSADTQYF. CDR3 sequence (DNA): TGTGCCAGCAGTGAATCAGTCCTAAGCGCAGATACGCAGTATTTT. The rearrangement uses TRBV6-1 and TRBJ2-3, with no clear D. Germline V CDR1 and CDR2: MNHNS, SASEGT. CDR3 length: 15 residues. V lost 2 bases and J lost 4, with 13 bases in between.

This sequence joins TRBV6-1 and TRBJ2-5, with 7 bases lining up with TRBD1. CDR3 length: 14 amino acids. CDR1 MNHNS and CDR2 SASEGT come from the germline V gene. The trim removed 6 bases at V and 7 bases at J, leaving 11 bases unmatched. The CDR3 region is CASRTGTAGGTQYF. DNA for the CDR3: TGTGCCAGCAGGACCGGGACAGCTGGGGGGACCCAGTACTTC.

The chain links TRBV10-2 to TRBJ2-7; no definite D call. Per the germline V gene, CDR1 is WSHSY and CDR2 is SAAADI. Trimming took 3 bases from V and 5 from J, leaving 8 bases between them. The CDR3 sequence is 12 residues long. As DNA, the CDR3 is TGCGCCAGCAGTGAAGTAGAGGACGAGCAGTACTTC. Translating it yields CASSEVEDEQYF.

This chain uses TRBV9 with TRBJ2-1, with 9 positions matching TRBD1. V lost 4 bases and J lost 6; bases outside the gene matches: 8. The CDR3 covers 15 residues. Germline assignment: CDR1 SGDLS and CDR2 YYNGEE. CDR3 nucleotides: TGTGCCAGCAGCCAGGGGACAGGGTTTGGCAATGAGCAGTTCTTC. Its protein product is CASSQGTGFGNEQFF.

The V gene is TRBV2, the J gene TRBJ1-4, with 8 positions matching TRBD1. Unmatched junction bases numbered 5, after V lost 5 bases and J lost 0 bases. This CDR3 comprises 16 residues. Per the germline V gene, CDR1 is SNHLY and CDR2 is FYNNEI. In DNA, the CDR3 is TGTGCCAGCAGTAAGGACAGGGCGGCAACTAATGAAAAACTGTTTTTT. Protein: CASSKDRAATNEKLFF.

V is TRBV5-6 and J is TRBJ1-4; 9 positions agree with TRBD1. The CDR3 runs 16 residues. Germline CDR1 and CDR2: SGHDT and YYEEEE. V lost 6 bases, J lost 0 bases, and 6 bases stayed unmatched. The CDR3 loop reads CASIPGQGATNEKLFF. CDR3 nucleotide sequence: TGTGCCAGCATCCCGGGACAGGGTGCAACTAATGAAAAACTGTTTTTT. Full variable domain (missing parts from reference TRBV5-6 and TRBJ1-4): DAGVTQSPTHLIKTRGQQVTLRCSPKSGHDTVSWYQQALGQGPQFIFQYYEEEERQRGNFPDRFSGHQFPNYSSELNVNALLLGDSALYLCASIPGQGATNEKLFFGSGTQLSVL.

The chain joins TRBV30 to TRBJ2-5, with 7 bases lining up with TRBD1. Germline-derived CDR1 and CDR2 are GTSNPN and SVGIG (reference sequence). Trimming at V came to 2 bases and at J to 2 bases, leaving 5 bases not matched to a gene. The CDR3 contains 14 residues. CDR3 nucleotide sequence: TGTGCCTGGAGTCCTGGGACAGCGCAAGAGACCCAGTACTTC. Encoded protein: CAWSPGTAQETQYF.

This chain joins TRBV7-2 and TRBJ2-3, with D possibly matching TRBD2 (5 bases). Trimming took off 4 bases at V and 2 bases at J, with 13 bases between the two ends. Germline CDR1 is SGHTA and CDR2 is FQGNSA. The CDR3 runs to 15 residues. CDR3 region: CASSSGSVYTDTQYF. The CDR3 DNA is TGTGCCAGCAGCTCAGGTAGCGTCTACACAGATACGCAGTATTTT.

This chain joins TRBV2 and TRBJ2-7; 11 bases align to TRBD2. Germline-derived CDR1 and CDR2 are SNHLY and FYNNEI. V lost 3 bases, J lost 0 bases, and 4 bases stayed unmatched. The CDR3 has 16 amino acids. The CDR3 loop is CASSEGLAGGSYEQYF. DNA of the CDR3: TGTGCCAGCAGTGAGGGTCTAGCGGGGGGCTCCTACGAGCAGTACTTC.

This chain uses TRBV10-2 with TRBJ2-2; 11 bases fit TRBD2. The CDR3 sequence is 16 residues long. V was pared by 7 bases and J by 4 bases, with 8 bases of the junction left unmatched. Germline V CDR1 and CDR2: WSHSY, SAAADI. The CDR3 reads CASTISGGAVTGELFF. The CDR3 nucleotides read TGCGCCAGCACTATTAGCGGGGGGGCGGTCACCGGGGAGCTGTTTTTT.

The chain links TRBV6-4 to TRBJ2-7; D remains ambiguous. Trimming pared 8 bases from V and 0 bases from J, leaving 17 bases between. CDR3 length: 15 residues. The germline V gene has CDR1 MRHNA and CDR2 SNTAGT. The DNA for the CDR3 is TGTGCCAGCGGTGGAAGCAGACACGTCTCCTACGAGCAGTACTTC. Amino acids: CASGGSRHVSYEQYF.

This chain joins TRBV9 and TRBJ2-1; TRBD2 aligns across 14 bases. The CDR3 contains 15 residues. In germline, CDR1 is SGDLS, CDR2 YYNGEE. V lost 4 bases, J lost 9 bases, and 6 bases stayed unmatched. The CDR3 reads CASSLTSGGAGEQFF. CDR3 DNA sequence: TGTGCCAGCAGCTTGACTAGCGGGGGGGCCGGTGAGCAGTTCTTC.

This clone has more than one count but fewer than ten. The chain is built from TRBV5-1 and TRBJ2-7; 8 positions match TRBD1. CDR1 is SGHRS and CDR2 is YFSETQ in the germline V gene. With V trimmed by 0 bases and J by 3 bases, 2 bases remained unmatched. CDR3 length: 14 amino acids. The CDR3 DNA is TGCGCCAGCAGCTTGGACAGGGGGGACTACGAGCAGTACTTC. Translated, it gives CASSLDRGDYEQYF.

The table lists this clone with a few counts. This sequence joins TRBV2 and TRBJ1-4; 7 positions agree with TRBD1. Germline values: CDR1 SNHLY, CDR2 FYNNEI. V was clipped by 2 bases and J by 8 bases; unmatched bases: 8. The CDR3 loop spans 15 amino acids. CDR3 DNA sequence: TGTGCCAGCAGTGAAAGAGGGGGCGATTGGGAAAAACTGTTTTTT. Translation gives CASSERGGDWEKLFF.

The chain joins TRBV7-9 to TRBJ1-4; D might be TRBD1 (5 bases). CDR1 is SEHNR and CDR2 is FQNEAQ in the germline V gene (reference sequence). The V and J ends lost 1 base and 8 bases respectively, with 8 bases between them. This CDR3 region has 13 residues. The CDR3 here is CASSLEHREKLFF. The CDR3 region has the DNA TGTGCCAGCAGCTTAGAGCACAGGGAAAAACTGTTTTTT.

The rearrangement joins TRBV2 to TRBJ1-2; D perhaps matches TRBD1 (6 bases). V lost 6 bases and J lost 4, with 9 bases in between. The CDR3 spans 12 residues. The germline V gene has CDR1 SNHLY and CDR2 FYNNEI. DNA for the CDR3: TGTGCCAGCAGCTTGACAGGCTATGGCTACACCTTC. This sequence encodes CASSLTGYGYTF.

This clone was recorded a few times. The chain joins TRBV5-1 to TRBJ2-7; D gene ambiguous. There are 13 residues in the CDR3. Germline V gene lookup returns CDR1 SGHRS and CDR2 YFSETQ. V gave up 4 bases and J gave up 1 base, with 9 bases separating them. This CDR3 reads CASSPAQSYEQYF. In DNA form, the CDR3 reads TGCGCCAGCAGCCCCGCACAATCCTACGAGCAGTACTTC.

The rearrangement links TRBV4-1 to TRBJ2-1, with 15 bases aligning to TRBD2. Germline V gene data show CDR1 as MGHRA and CDR2 as YSYEKL. With 0 bases clipped from V and 1 base from J, the junction kept 4 bases outside the gene matches. CDR3 length equals 19 residues. The CDR3 DNA reads as TGCGCCAGCAGCCAAGATTGGACTAGCGGGGGGGCTTCCTACAATGAGCAGTTCTTC. It codes for CASSQDWTSGGASYNEQFF.

This clone was recorded a few times. The chain carries TRBV7-2 and TRBJ1-1; maybe TRBD1 (6 bases). Trimming took off 3 bases at V and 1 base at J, with 18 bases between the two ends. This CDR3 comprises 17 residues. Germline V gene lookup returns CDR1 SGHTA and CDR2 FQGNSA. The CDR3 DNA sequence: TGTGCCAGCAGCTTCAGGGGTCGTATCCAGGGGAACACTGAAGCTTTCTTT. This sequence encodes CASSFRGRIQGNTEAFF.